Listed below are T cell receptor beta chains from one sample, sequenced in a study of blood T cell repertoires in COVID-19. Clones were sequenced by immunoSEQ multiplex PCR, and TCRdb holds only the in-frame ones, with some missing. The sample lists roughly 260,000 clones; 88% were seen once. The sequenced material came from peripheral blood. The receptors originated from a woman in her thirties or forties who had recovered from COVID-19. The CDR3 runs from the conserved cysteine through the conserved F or W. D genes are given only for firm matches. Only part of the rows carry a size: once, few, many, or a class if the clone is expanded.

V	J	D	size	CDR3	DNA
TRBV29-1	TRBJ1-2	-	-	CSVDIQEGRGYTF	TGCAGCGTTGATATACAGGAGGGACGCGGCTACACCTTC
TRBV10-3	TRBJ2-5	-	-	CAISDSEETQYF	TGTGCCATCAGTGACTCGGAAGAGACCCAGTACTTC
TRBV27	TRBJ1-2	-	once	CASSLGGEEGYTF	TGTGCCAGCAGTTTAGGGGGGGAGGAAGGCTACACCTTC
TRBV28	TRBJ2-6	TRBD1	-	CASSFLRDRGGAGANVLTF	TGTGCCAGCAGTTTTCTCCGGGACAGGGGCGGCGCTGGGGCCAACGTCCTGACTTTC
TRBV19	TRBJ1-3	TRBD1	-	CASSPSQQGPGNTIYF	TGTGCCAGTAGTCCCTCCCAACAGGGGCCTGGAAACACCATATATTTT
TRBV6-6	TRBJ1-6	TRBD1	-	CASSYTGDGSPLHF	TGTGCCAGCAGTTACACAGGGGACGGATCACCCCTCCACTTT
TRBV5-1	TRBJ1-1	TRBD1	-	CASSQQGQGVTEAFF	TGCGCCAGCAGCCAACAGGGACAGGGAGTCACTGAAGCTTTCTTT
TRBV6-2/TRBV6-3	TRBJ2-7	-	-	CASSPTETYEQYF	TGTGCCAGCAGCCCGACAGAGACCTACGAGCAGTACTTC
TRBV7-3	TRBJ2-2	-	many	CASSPDSTGELFF	TGTGCCAGCAGCCCCGATAGTACCGGGGAGCTGTTTTTT
TRBV5-5	TRBJ2-2	-	once	CASSSSGTRGATGELFF	TGTGCCAGCAGCTCCTCCGGGACTCGCGGGGCCACCGGGGAGCTGTTTTTT
TRBV6-5	TRBJ2-1	TRBD1	once	CASRLTGGVGNEQFF	TGTGCCAGCAGGCTGACAGGGGGCGTAGGTAATGAGCAGTTCTTC
TRBV5-1	TRBJ1-2	-	-	CASSLDLQGYTF	TGCGCCAGCAGCTTGGACCTGCAGGGCTACACCTTC
TRBV4-1	TRBJ2-3	TRBD2	-	CASSRGWTSDTDTQYF	TGCGCCAGCAGCCGAGGATGGACTAGCGACACAGATACGCAGTATTTT
TRBV19	TRBJ2-3	-	-	CASSIRGTQYF	TGTGCCAGTAGTATAAGGGGTACGCAGTATTTT
TRBV3-1/TRBV3-2	TRBJ2-1	TRBD2	-	CASSETSGAYNEQFF	TGTGCCAGCAGCGAGACTAGCGGGGCTTACAATGAGCAGTTCTTC
TRBV27	TRBJ2-7	TRBD1	-	CASSGTGGAEQYF	TGTGCCAGCAGTGGTACAGGGGGAGCCGAGCAGTACTTC
TRBV7-9	TRBJ2-1	TRBD1	-	CASTFGQGVPFF	TGTGCCAGCACCTTTGGGCAGGGGGTCCCGTTCTTC
TRBV13	TRBJ1-1	-	-	CASSPLQGKRTEAFF	TGTGCCAGCAGCCCCCTACAGGGAAAAAGGACTGAAGCTTTCTTT
TRBV10-3	TRBJ2-2	-	-	CASHRANTGELFF	TGTGCCTCGCACAGAGCTAACACCGGGGAGCTGTTTTTT
TRBV19	TRBJ2-5	TRBD1	once	CASSLRTGRVAETQYF	TGTGCCAGTAGCCTACGGACAGGGCGGGTTGCAGAGACCCAGTACTTC
TRBV9	TRBJ2-4	TRBD1	-	CASSAREGQGPQAKNIQYF	TGTGCCAGCAGCGCCCGCGAGGGACAGGGGCCGCAAGCCAAAAACATTCAGTACTTC
TRBV5-8	TRBJ2-1	-	-	CASSLLDSYNEQFF	TGTGCCAGCAGCTTGCTGGACAGTTACAATGAGCAGTTCTTC
TRBV5-1	TRBJ2-7	TRBD2	-	CASSPTRGVHEQYF	TGCGCCAGCAGCCCTACACGGGGGGTCCACGAGCAGTACTTC
TRBV3-1/TRBV3-2	TRBJ2-7	TRBD2	-	CASSQAGGGRAYEQYF	TGTGCCAGCAGCCAAGCCGGTGGGGGGAGGGCCTACGAGCAGTACTTC
TRBV7-3	TRBJ2-1	-	-	CASSLTGATYNEQFF	TGTGCCAGCAGCTTAACGGGGGCAACCTACAATGAGCAGTTCTTC
TRBV5-1	TRBJ2-2	TRBD1	-	CASSGEQGAVTGELFF	TGCGCCAGCAGCGGGGAACAGGGGGCAGTTACCGGGGAGCTGTTTTTT
TRBV28	TRBJ1-3	TRBD1	-	CASCQWTGGKDTIYF	TGTGCCAGCTGCCAATGGACAGGGGGAAAGGACACCATATATTTT
TRBV28	TRBJ2-6	-	-	CASSLRGHLSGANVLTF	TGTGCCAGCAGTTTAAGGGGACACCTCTCTGGGGCCAACGTCCTGACTTTC
TRBV6-5	TRBJ2-7	-	-	CASRFDSYEQYF	TGTGCCAGCAGATTTGACAGCTACGAGCAGTACTTC
TRBV6-2/TRBV6-3	TRBJ2-7	-	-	CASSRRRVEQYF	TGTGCCAGCAGCCGCCGCAGGGTCGAGCAGTACTTC
TRBV30	TRBJ2-7	-	-	CAWRRLGTTGEQYF	TGTGCCTGGAGGCGTCTGGGGACAACTGGAGAGCAGTACTTC
TRBV11-3	TRBJ2-2	-	-	CASSNFGELFF	TGTGCCAGCAGTAACTTCGGGGAGCTGTTTTTT
TRBV28	TRBJ1-3	-	once	CASSFYDFRNTIYF	TGTGCCAGCAGTTTTTACGACTTTCGAAACACCATATATTTT
TRBV28	TRBJ2-7	-	few	CASSAPSARQSYEQYF	TGTGCCAGCAGTGCCCCTAGCGCGCGCCAGTCCTACGAGCAGTACTTC
TRBV5-8	TRBJ1-3	TRBD1	-	CASSYGDRAGNTIYF	TGTGCCAGCAGCTACGGGGACAGGGCTGGAAACACCATATATTTT
TRBV7-7	TRBJ2-5	-	-	CASSLFGEQETQYF	TGTGCTAGCAGCTTATTCGGGGAACAAGAGACCCAGTACTTC
TRBV18	TRBJ2-5	-	-	CASSPSEGRETQYF	TGTGCCAGCTCACCATCGGAGGGTCGGGAGACCCAGTACTTC
TRBV7-8	TRBJ2-1	-	-	CASGDPGTPDDEQFF	TGTGCCAGCGGCGATCCCGGGACTCCCGACGATGAGCAGTTCTTC
TRBV4-1	TRBJ1-2	TRBD1	-	CASSQIVGQVPGPTF	TGCGCCAGCAGCCAAATTGTGGGACAGGTCCCCGGGCCCACCTTC
TRBV4-2	TRBJ2-7	TRBD1	-	CASSRGTGSLEQYF	TGTGCCAGCAGCCGGGGGACAGGTTCTCTCGAGCAGTACTTC